This T cell receptor beta chain was documented in a study of cytomegalovirus exposure and HLA in healthy donors. General study results and limits: 16,951 TCR beta sequences were associated with HLA alleles at 0.05 false discovery rate in a later analysis. In a later analysis, compared with equally common non-associated chains, HLA-associated beta chains were more expanded. Further analysis was carried out later, and it showed several of the most significant clusters appearing linked to common viral pathogens.

Regarding this clone: Its matching antigen is unknown.

The V segment lost 2 bases and the J segment 4 bases; nucleotides outside the gene matches: 4. Germline-derived CDR1 and CDR2 are GTSNPN and SVGIG (reference sequence). The CDR3 consists of 13 residues. This PCR relied on a set of 60 Vbeta primers and 13 Jbeta primers. Sequenced by immunoSEQ multiplex PCR; TCRdb stores in-frame clones only, minus some. The data show roughly 220,000 clones, 75% to 90% seen once. This receptor was identified in a woman aged 40 to 55 in good health and CMV-seronegative. Source material: PBMCs. The chain links TRBV30 to TRBJ1-2; 7 bases map to TRBD1. In DNA, the CDR3 is TGTGCCTGGAGTTACAGGGGCAGCTATGGCTACACCTTC. Translation gives CAWSYRGSYGYTF.